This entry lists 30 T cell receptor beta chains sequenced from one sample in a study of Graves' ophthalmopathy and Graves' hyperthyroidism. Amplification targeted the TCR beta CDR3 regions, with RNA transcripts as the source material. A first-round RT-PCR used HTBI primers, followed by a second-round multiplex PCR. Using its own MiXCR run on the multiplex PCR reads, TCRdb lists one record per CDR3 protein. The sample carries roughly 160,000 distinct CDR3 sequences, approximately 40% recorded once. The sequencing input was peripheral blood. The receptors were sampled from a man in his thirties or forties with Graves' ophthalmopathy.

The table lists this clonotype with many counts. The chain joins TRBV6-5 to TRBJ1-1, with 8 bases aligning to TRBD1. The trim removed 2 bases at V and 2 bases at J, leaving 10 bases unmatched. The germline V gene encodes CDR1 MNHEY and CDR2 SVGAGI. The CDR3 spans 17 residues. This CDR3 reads CASSYPDRGPPNTEAFF. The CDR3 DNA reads TGTGCCAGCAGTTACCCTGACAGGGGTCCCCCTAACACTGAAGCTTTCTTT.

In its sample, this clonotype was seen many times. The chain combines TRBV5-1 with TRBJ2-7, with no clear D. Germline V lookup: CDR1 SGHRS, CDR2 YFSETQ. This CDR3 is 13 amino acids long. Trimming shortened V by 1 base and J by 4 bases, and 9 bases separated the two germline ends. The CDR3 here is CASSLYAQYEQYF. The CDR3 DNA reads TGCGCCAGCAGCTTGTATGCCCAATACGAGCAGTACTTC. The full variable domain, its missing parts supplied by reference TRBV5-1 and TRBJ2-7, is KAGVTQTPRYLIKTRGQQVTLSCSPISGHRSVSWYQQTPGQGLQFLFEYFSETQRNKGNFPGRFSGRQFSNSRSEMNVSTLELGDSALYLCASSLYAQYEQYFGPGTRLTVT.

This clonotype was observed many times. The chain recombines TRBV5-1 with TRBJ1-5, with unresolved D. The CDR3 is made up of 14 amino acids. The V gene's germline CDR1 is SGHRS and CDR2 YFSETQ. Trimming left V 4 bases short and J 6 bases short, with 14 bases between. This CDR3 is CASSPIERGQPQHF. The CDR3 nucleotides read TGCGCCAGCAGCCCCATTGAGCGTGGTCAGCCCCAGCATTTT.

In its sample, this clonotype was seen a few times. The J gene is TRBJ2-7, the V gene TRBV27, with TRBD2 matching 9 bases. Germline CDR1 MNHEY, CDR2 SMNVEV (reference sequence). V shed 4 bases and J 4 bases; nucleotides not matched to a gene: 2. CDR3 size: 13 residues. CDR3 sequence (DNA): TGTGCCAGCAGTTGGCGGGAGGGGTACGAGCAGTACTTC. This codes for CASSWREGYEQYF.

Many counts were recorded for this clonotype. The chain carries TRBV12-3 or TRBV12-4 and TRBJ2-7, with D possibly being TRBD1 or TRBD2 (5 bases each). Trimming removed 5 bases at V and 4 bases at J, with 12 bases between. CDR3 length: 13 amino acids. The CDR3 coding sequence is TGTGCCAGCAGTCAGGGACGGGGATACGAGCAGTACTTC. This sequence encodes CASSQGRGYEQYF.

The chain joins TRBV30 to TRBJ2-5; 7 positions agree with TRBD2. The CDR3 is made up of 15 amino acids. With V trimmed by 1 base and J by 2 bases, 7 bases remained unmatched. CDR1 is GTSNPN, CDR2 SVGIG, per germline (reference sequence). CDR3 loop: CAWSERDPIQETQYF. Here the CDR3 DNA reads TGTGCCTGGAGTGAGCGGGACCCCATTCAAGAGACCCAGTACTTC.

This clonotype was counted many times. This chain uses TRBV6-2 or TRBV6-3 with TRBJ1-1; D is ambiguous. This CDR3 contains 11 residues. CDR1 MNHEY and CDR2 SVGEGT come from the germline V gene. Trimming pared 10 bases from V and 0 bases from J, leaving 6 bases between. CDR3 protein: CATRLNTEAFF. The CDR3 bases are TGTGCCACCAGACTGAACACTGAAGCTTTCTTT.

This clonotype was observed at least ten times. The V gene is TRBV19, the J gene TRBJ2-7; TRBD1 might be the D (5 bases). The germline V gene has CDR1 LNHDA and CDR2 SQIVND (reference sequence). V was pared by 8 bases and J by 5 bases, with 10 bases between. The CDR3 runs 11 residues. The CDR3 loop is CASSQADEQYF. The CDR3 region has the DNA TGTGCCAGTTCACAGGCAGACGAGCAGTACTTC.

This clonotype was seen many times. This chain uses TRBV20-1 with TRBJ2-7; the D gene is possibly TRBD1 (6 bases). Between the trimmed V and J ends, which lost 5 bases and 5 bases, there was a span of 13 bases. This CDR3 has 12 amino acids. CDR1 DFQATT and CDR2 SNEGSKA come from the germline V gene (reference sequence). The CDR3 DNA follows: TGCAGTGCTGGACAGTCAGGCAACGAGCAGTACTTC. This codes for CSAGQSGNEQYF.

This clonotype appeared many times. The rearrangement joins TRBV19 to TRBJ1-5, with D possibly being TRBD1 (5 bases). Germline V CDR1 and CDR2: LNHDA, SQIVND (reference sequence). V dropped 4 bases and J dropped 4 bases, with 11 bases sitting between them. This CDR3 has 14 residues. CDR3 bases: TGTGCCAGTAGTACCTGGGACGGGAATCAGCCCCAGCATTTT. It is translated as CASSTWDGNQPQHF.

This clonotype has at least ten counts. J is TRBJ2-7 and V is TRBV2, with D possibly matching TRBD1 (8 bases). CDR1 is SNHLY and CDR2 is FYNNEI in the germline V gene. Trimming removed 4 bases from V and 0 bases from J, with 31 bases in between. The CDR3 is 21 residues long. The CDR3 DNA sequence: TGTGCCAGCAGTGTCCCCTTGGACCCTAGACAGGGGCGGACTAGCTCCTACGAGCAGTACTTC. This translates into CASSVPLDPRQGRTSSYEQYF.

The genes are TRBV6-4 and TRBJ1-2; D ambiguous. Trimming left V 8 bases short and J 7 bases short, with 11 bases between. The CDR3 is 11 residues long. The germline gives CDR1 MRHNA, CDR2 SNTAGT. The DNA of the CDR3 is TGTGCCAGCTACAAGGGAGGTGGCTACACCTTC. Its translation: CASYKGGGYTF.

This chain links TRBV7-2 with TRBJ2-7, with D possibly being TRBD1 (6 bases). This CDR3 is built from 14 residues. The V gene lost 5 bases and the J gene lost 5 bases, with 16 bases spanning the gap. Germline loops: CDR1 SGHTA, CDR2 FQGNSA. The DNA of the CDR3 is TGTGCCAGCAGCCCTGCGGTGGGGGCCCACGAGCAGTACTTC. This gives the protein CASSPAVGAHEQYF.

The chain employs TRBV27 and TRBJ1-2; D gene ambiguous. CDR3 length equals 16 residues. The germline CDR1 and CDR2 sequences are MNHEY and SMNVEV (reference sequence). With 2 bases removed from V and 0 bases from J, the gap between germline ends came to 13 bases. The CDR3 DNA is TGTGCCAGCAGTTTAAATTCCCAGCTAGCTAACTATGGCTACACCTTC. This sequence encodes CASSLNSQLANYGYTF.

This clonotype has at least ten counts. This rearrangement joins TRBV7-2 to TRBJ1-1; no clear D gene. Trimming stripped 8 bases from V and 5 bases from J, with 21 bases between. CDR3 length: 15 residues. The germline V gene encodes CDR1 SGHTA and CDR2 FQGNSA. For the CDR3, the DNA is TGTGCCAGCTCCCACCTTGTTGAAGGGTTGACTGAAGCTTTCTTT. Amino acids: CASSHLVEGLTEAFF.

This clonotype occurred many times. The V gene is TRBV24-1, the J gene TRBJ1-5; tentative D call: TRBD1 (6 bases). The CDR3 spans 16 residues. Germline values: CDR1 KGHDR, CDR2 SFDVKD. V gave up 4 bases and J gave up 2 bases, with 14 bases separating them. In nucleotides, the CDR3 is TGTGCCACCAGTGACAACCGGGACATAGGCAATCAGCCCCAGCATTTT. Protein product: CATSDNRDIGNQPQHF.

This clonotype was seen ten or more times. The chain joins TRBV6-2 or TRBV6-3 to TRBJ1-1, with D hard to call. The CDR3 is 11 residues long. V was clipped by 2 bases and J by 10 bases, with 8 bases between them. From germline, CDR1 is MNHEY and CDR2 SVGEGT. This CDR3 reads CASSYMGRAFF. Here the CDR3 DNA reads TGTGCCAGCAGTTACATGGGTCGAGCTTTCTTT.

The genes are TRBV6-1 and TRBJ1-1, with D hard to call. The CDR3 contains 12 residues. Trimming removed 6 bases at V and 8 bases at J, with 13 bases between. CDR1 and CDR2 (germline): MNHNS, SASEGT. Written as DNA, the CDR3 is TGTGCCAGCAGACCACGGGAAAGAGAAGCTTTCTTT. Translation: CASRPREREAFF.

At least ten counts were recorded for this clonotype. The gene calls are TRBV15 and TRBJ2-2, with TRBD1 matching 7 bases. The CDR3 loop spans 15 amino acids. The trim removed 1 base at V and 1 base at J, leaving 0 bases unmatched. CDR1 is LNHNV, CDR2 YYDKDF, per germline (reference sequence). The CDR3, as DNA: TGTGCCACCAGCAGAGGGACAGGGAACACCGGGGAGCTGTTTTTT. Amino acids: CATSRGTGNTGELFF.

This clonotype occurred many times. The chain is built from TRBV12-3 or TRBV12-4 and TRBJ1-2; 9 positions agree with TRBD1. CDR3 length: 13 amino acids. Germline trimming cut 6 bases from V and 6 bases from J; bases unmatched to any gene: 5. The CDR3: CASRLGQGHGYTF. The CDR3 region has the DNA TGTGCCAGCAGACTGGGACAGGGACATGGCTACACCTTC.

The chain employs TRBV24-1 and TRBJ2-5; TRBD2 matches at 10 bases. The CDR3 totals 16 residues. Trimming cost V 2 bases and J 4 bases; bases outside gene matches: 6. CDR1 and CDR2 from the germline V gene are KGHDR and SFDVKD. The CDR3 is CATSDSSTSGAETQYF. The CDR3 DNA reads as TGTGCCACCAGTGATTCCTCAACTAGCGGGGCAGAGACCCAGTACTTC.

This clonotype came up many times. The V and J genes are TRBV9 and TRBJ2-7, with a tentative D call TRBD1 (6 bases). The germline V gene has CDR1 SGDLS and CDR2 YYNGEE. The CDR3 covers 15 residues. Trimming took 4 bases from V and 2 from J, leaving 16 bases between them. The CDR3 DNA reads TGTGCCAGCAGCCCCACCCTAGGGGGAGCCTACGAGCAGTACTTC. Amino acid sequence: CASSPTLGGAYEQYF.

This CDR3 reads CASSLTPRGLNSPLHF. In DNA form, the CDR3 reads TGTGCCAGCAGTTTAACTCCAAGGGGGCTCAATTCACCCCTCCACTTT. The rearrangement links TRBV27 to TRBJ1-6, with 7 bases aligning to TRBD1. Germline CDR1 reads MNHEY; CDR2 reads SMNVEV (reference sequence). The CDR3 runs to 16 residues. V dropped 2 bases and J dropped 7; count of bases not matched to a gene: 8.

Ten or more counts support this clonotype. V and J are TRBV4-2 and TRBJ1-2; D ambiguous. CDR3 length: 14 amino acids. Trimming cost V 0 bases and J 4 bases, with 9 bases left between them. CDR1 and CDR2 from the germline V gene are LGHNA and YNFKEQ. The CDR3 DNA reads TGTGCCAGCAGCCAAGATCTCGTGATCTATGGCTACACCTTC. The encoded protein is CASSQDLVIYGYTF.

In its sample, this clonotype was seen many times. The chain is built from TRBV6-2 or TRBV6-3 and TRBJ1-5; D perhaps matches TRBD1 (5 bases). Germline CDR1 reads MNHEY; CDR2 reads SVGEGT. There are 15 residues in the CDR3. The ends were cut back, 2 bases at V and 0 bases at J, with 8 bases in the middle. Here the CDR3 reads CASSYLTVSNQPQHF. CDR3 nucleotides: TGTGCCAGCAGTTACCTGACAGTTAGCAATCAGCCCCAGCATTTT.

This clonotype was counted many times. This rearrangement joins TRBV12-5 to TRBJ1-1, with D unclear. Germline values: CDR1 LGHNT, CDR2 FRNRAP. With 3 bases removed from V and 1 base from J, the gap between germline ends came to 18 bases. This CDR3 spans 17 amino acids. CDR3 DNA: TGTGCTAGTGGTTTCTTCCCGACGGCCTTTAAGAACACTGAAGCTTTCTTT. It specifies CASGFFPTAFKNTEAFF.

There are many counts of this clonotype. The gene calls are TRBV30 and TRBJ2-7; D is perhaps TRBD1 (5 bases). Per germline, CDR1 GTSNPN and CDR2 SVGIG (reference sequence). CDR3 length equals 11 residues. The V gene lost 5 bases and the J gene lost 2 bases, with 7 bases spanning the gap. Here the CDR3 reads CAWDRAYEQYF. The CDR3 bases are TGTGCCTGGGACAGAGCCTACGAGCAGTACTTC.

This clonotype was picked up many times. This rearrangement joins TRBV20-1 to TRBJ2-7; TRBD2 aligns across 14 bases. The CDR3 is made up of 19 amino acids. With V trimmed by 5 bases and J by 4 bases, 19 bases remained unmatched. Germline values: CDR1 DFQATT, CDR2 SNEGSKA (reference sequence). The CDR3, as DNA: TGCAGTGCTCGTAGATCCGGGACTAGCGGGAGTCTGAGAAGGTACGAGCAGTACTTC. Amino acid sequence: CSARRSGTSGSLRRYEQYF.

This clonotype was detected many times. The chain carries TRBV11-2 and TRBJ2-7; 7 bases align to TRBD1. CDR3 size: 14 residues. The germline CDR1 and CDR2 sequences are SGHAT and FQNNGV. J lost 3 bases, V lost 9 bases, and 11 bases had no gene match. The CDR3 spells CASKVGQGDYEQYF. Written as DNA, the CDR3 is TGTGCCAGTAAAGTGGGGCAGGGGGACTACGAGCAGTACTTC. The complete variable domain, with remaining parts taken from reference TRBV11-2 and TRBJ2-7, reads EAGVAQSPRYKIIEKRQSVAFWCNPISGHATLYWYQQILGQGPKLLIQFQNNGVVDDSQLPKDRFSAERLKGVDSTLKIQPAKLEDSAVYLCASKVGQGDYEQYFGPGTRLTVT.

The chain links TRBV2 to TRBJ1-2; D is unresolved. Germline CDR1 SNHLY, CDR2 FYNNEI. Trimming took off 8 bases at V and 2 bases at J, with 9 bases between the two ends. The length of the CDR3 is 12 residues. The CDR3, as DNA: TGTGCCAGCGGAACAGAAAACTATGGCTACACCTTC. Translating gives CASGTENYGYTF. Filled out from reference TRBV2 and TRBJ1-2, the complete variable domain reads EPEVTQTPSHQVTQMGQEVILRCVPISNHLYFYWYRQILGQKVEFLVSFYNNEISEKSEIFDDQFSVERPDGSNFTLKIRSTKLEDSAMYFCASGTENYGYTFGSGTRLTVV.